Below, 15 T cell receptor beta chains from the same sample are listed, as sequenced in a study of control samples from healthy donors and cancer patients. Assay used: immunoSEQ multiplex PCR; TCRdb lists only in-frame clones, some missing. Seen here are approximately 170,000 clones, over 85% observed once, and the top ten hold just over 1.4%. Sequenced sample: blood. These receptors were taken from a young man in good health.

The CDR3 DNA reads as TGTGCCAGCAGTGACGGCAGGGCTCCCTATGGCTACACCTTC. This translates into CASSDGRAPYGYTF. This rearrangement joins TRBV6-4 to TRBJ1-2; a possible D gene is TRBD1 (5 bases). CDR3 length: 14 amino acids. The V gene lost 2 bases and the J gene lost 4 bases, with 11 bases spanning the gap. In germline, CDR1 is MRHNA, CDR2 SNTAGT.

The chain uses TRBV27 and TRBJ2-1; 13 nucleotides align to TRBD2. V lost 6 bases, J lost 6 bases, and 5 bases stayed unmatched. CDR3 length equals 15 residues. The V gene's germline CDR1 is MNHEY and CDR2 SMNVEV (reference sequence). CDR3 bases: TGTGCCAGCAGAATCGGACTAGCGGGGGTCAATGAGCAGTTCTTC. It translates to CASRIGLAGVNEQFF.

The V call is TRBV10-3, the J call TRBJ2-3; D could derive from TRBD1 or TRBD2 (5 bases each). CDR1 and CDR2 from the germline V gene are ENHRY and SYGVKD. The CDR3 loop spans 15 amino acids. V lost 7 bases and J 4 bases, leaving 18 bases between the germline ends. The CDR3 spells CAITNKLGTSDTQYF. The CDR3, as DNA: TGTGCCATCACGAATAAATTAGGGACGTCAGATACGCAGTATTTT.

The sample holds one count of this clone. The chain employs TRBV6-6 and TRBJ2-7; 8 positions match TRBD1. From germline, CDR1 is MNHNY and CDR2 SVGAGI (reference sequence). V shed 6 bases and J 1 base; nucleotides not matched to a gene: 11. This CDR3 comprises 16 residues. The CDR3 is CASSTRQGLRSYEQYF. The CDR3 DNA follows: TGTGCCAGCAGCACCAGACAGGGGCTTAGGTCCTACGAGCAGTACTTC.

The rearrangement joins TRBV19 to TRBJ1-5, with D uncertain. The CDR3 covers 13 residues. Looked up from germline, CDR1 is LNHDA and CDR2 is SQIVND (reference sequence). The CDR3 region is CPAGLNSNQPQHF. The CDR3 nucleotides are TGTCCCGCAGGCCTCAATAGCAATCAGCCCCAGCATTTT.

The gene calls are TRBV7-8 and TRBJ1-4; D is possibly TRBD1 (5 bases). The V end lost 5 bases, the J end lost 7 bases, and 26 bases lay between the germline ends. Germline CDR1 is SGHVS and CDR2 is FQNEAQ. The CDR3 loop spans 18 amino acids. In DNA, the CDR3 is TGTGCCAGCAGCCCCGAGGCGGGGAGGGCAGGGTGGGCTGAAAAACTGTTTTTT. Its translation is CASSPEAGRAGWAEKLFF.

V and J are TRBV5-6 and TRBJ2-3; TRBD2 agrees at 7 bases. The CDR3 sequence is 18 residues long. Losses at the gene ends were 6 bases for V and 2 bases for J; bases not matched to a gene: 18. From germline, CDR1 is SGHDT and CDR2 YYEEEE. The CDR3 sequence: CASNPPGRERGNTDTQYF. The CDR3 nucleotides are TGTGCCAGCAACCCCCCAGGGAGGGAGAGGGGAAACACAGATACGCAGTATTTT.

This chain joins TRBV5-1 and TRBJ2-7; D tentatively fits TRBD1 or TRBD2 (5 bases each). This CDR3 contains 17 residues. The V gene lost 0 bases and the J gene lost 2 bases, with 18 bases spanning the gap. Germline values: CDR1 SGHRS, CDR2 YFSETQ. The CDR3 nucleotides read TGCGCCAGCAGCTTGGCTTGGGGGAAAGGGGTCGCCTACGAGCAGTACTTC. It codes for CASSLAWGKGVAYEQYF.

CDR3 DNA: TGTGCCAGCAGCCGCCTCATGGGGACTAGCGGGGGGGCCGGTCTGGAGACCCAGTACTTC. It is translated as CASSRLMGTSGGAGLETQYF. The J gene is TRBJ2-5, the V gene TRBV6-6; 16 nucleotides line up with TRBD2. The CDR3 consists of 20 residues. The germline V gene has CDR1 MNHNY and CDR2 SVGAGI (reference sequence). J was trimmed by 5 bases and V by 6 bases; bases with no gene match: 18.

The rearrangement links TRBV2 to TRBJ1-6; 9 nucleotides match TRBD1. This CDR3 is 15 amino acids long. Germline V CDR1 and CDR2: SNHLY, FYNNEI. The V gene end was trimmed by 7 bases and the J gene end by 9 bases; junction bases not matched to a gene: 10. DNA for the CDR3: TGTGCCAGCACCCTAACGGGACAGGGAGGTTCACCCCTCCACTTT. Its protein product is CASTLTGQGGSPLHF.

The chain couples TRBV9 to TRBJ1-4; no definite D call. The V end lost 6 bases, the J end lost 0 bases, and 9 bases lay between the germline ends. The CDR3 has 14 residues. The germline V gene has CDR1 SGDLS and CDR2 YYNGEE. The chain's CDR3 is CASTAGATNEKLFF. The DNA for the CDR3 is TGTGCCAGCACCGCAGGCGCAACTAATGAAAAACTGTTTTTT.

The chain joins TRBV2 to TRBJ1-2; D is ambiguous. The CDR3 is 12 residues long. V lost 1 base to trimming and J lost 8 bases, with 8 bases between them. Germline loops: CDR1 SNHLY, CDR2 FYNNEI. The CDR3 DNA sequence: TGTGCCAGCAGTGAAGTCCAATACGGCTACACCTTC. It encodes CASSEVQYGYTF.

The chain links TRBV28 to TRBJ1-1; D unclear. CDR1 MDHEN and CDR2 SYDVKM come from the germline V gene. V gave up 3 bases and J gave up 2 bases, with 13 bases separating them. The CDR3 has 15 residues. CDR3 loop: CASSLVLGGNTEAFF. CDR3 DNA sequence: TGTGCCAGCAGTTTGGTTCTAGGAGGAAACACTGAAGCTTTCTTT.

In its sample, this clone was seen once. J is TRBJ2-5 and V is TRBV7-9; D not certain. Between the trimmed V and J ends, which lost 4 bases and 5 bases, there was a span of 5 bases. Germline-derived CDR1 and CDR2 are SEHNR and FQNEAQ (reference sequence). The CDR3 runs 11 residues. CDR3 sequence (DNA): TGTGCCAGCAGCTATAGCGAGACCCAGTACTTC. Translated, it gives CASSYSETQYF.

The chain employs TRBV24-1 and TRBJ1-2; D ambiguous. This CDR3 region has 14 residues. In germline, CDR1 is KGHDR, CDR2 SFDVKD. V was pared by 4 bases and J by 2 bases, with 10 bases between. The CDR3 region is CATSDPTRNYGYTF. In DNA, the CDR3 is TGTGCCACCAGTGACCCGACACGGAACTATGGCTACACCTTC.